The 2 T cell receptor beta chains below come from one sample, sequenced in a study of regulatory T cells in long-lasting Graves disease. Arm-PCR with iRepertoire HTBI primers amplified the CDR3 regions for these TCR beta libraries. Using its own MiXCR run on the multiplex PCR reads, TCRdb lists one record per CDR3 protein. The sample records approximately 360,000 distinct CDR3 sequences, roughly 25% being singletons. The time point is: persistent/refractory GD, antithyroid drugs over 5 years with positive TRAb. The TCR library used RNA extracted from PBMCs. The input for sequencing was peripheral blood mononuclear cells (PBMCs), taken when the disease was refractory, from a patient treated with antithyroid drugs. Receptors were obtained from a woman aged 40 to 50 with Graves disease.

CDR3 sequence (DNA): TGTGCCAGCAGCTCCCGGCAGGGGAGCACCGGGGAGCTGTTTTTT. This codes for CASSSRQGSTGELFF. The chain couples TRBV7-9 to TRBJ2-2; a possible D gene is TRBD1 (6 bases). V shed 4 bases and J shed 4 bases, with 13 bases lying between them. In germline, CDR1 is SEHNR, CDR2 FQNEAQ (reference sequence). This CDR3 is 15 amino acids long.

This clonotype showed up many times. V usage is TRBV11-1 and J usage is TRBJ2-5; D not certain. The germline gives CDR1 SGHAT, CDR2 FQDESV (reference sequence). Trimming removed 1 base at V and 5 bases at J, with 11 bases between. The CDR3 is 14 amino acids. For the CDR3, the DNA is TGTGCCAGCAGCTTAGACCTCCCCTTGGAGACCCAGTACTTC. Translated: CASSLDLPLETQYF. Supplemented by reference TRBV11-1 and TRBJ2-5, the full variable domain reads EAEVAQSPRYKITEKSQAVAFWCDPISGHATLYWYRQILGQGPELLVQFQDESVVDDSQLPKDRFSAERLKGVDSTLKIQPAELGDSAMYLCASSLDLPLETQYFGPGTRLLVL.